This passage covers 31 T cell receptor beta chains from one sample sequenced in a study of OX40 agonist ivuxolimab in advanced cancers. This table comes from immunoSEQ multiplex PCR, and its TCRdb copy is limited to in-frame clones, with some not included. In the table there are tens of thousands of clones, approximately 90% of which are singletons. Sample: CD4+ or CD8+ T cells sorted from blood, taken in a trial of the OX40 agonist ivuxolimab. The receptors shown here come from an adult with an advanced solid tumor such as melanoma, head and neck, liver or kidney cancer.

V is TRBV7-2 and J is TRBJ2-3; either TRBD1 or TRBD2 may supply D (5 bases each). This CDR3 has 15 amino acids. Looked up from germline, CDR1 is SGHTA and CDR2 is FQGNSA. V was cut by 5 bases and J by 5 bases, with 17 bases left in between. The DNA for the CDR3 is TGTGCCAGCAGCCAATCCGGGACCCGCGGAGATACGCAGTATTTT. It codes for CASSQSGTRGDTQYF. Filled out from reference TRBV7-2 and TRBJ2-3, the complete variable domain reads GAGVSQSPSNKVTEKGKDVELRCDPISGHTALYWYRQSLGQGLEFLIYFQGNSAPDKSGLPSDRFSAERTGGSVSTLTIQRTQQEDSAVYLCASSQSGTRGDTQYFGPGTRLTVL.

This CDR3 is CAWSRAGTSSYNEQFF. DNA for the CDR3: TGTGCCTGGAGCCGGGCGGGGACGAGCTCCTACAATGAGCAGTTCTTC. V usage is TRBV30 and J usage is TRBJ2-1, with D tentatively TRBD2 (6 bases). Germline assignment: CDR1 GTSNPN and CDR2 SVGIG (reference sequence). V lost 3 bases to trimming and J lost 0 bases, with 15 bases between them. The CDR3 is 16 amino acids.

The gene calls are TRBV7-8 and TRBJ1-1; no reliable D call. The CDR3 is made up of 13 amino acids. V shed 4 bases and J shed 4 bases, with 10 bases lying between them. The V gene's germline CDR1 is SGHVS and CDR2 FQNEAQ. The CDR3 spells CASSSARATEAFF. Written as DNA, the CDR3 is TGTGCCAGCAGCTCGGCGCGGGCCACTGAAGCTTTCTTT.

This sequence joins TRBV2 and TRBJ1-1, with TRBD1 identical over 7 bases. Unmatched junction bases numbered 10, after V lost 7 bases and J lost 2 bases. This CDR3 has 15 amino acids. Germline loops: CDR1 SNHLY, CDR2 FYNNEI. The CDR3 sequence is CASKPGQMRNTEAFF. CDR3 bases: TGTGCCAGCAAGCCGGGACAGATGCGAAACACTGAAGCTTTCTTT.

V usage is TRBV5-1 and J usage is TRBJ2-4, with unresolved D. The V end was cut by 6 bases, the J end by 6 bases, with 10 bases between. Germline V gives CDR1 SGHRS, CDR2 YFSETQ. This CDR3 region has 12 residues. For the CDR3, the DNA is TGCGCCAGCAATGGCGACGCAAACATTCAGTACTTC. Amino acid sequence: CASNGDANIQYF.

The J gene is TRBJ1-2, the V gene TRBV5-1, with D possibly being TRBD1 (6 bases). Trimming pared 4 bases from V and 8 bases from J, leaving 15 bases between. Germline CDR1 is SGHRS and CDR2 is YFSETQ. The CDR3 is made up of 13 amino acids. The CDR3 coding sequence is TGCGCCAGCAGCCTCCCTTCGGGGGGCGGCTACACCTTC. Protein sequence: CASSLPSGGGYTF.

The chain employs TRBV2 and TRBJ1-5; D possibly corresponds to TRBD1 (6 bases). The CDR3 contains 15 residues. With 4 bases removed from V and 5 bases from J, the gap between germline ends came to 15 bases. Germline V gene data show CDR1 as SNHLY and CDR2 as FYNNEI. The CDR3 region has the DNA TGTGCCAGCAGTGCAGCGGGGGCTGGTCATCAGCCCCAGCATTTT. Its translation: CASSAAGAGHQPQHF.

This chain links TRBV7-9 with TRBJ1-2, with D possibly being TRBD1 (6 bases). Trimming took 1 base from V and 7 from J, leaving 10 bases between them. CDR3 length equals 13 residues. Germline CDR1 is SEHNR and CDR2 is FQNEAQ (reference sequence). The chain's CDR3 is CASSLVGGAGYTF. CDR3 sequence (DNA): TGTGCCAGCAGCTTAGTAGGGGGGGCTGGCTACACCTTC.

CDR3 sequence: CASSSGSDTDTQYF. The CDR3 coding sequence is TGTGCCAGCAGCTCGGGATCCGACACAGATACGCAGTATTTT. The chain is built from TRBV7-8 and TRBJ2-3, with D possibly matching TRBD2 (5 bases). Deletions cut 4 bases from V and 2 bases from J, with 10 bases between. Germline V CDR1 and CDR2: SGHVS, FQNEAQ. The CDR3 is 14 residues long.

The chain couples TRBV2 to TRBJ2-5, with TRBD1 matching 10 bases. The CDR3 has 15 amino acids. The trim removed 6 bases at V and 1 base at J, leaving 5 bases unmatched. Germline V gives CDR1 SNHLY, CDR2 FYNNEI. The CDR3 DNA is TGTGCCAGCAGGAAAGACAGGGGGCCCCAAGAGACCCAGTACTTC. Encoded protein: CASRKDRGPQETQYF.

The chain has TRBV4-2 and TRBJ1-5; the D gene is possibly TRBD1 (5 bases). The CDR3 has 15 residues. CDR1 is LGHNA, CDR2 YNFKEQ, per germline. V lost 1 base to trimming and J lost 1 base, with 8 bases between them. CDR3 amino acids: CASSQGWDSNQPQHF. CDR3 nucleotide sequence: TGTGCCAGCAGCCAAGGCTGGGACAGCAATCAGCCCCAGCATTTT.

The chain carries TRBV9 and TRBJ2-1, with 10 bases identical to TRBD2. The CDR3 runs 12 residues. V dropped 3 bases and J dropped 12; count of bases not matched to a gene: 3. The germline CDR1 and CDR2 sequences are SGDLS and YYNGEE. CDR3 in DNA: TGTGCCAGCAGCGCTAGCGGGGGAAGGCAGTTCTTC. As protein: CASSASGGRQFF. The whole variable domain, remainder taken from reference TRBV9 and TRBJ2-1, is DSGVTQTPKHLITATGQRVTLRCSPRSGDLSVYWYQQSLDQGLQFLIQYYNGEERAKGNILERFSAQQFPDLHSELNLSSLELGDSALYFCASSASGGRQFFGPGTRLTVL.

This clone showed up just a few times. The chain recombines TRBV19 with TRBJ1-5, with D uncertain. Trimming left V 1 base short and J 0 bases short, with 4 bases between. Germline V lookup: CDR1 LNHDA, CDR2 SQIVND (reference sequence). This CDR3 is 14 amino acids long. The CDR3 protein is CASSIGVSNQPQHF. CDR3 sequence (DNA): TGTGCCAGTAGTATAGGGGTTAGCAATCAGCCCCAGCATTTT.

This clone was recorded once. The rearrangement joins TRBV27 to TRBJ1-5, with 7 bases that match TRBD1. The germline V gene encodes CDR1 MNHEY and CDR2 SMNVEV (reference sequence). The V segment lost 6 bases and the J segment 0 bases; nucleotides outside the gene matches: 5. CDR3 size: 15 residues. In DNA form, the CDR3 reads TGTGCCAGCAGGAGACAGGGAGCTAGCAATCAGCCCCAGCATTTT. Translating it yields CASRRQGASNQPQHF.

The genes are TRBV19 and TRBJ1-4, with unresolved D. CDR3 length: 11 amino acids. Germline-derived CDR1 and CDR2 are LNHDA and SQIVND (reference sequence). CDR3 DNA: TGTGCAGTAGAGGTAGAGGAAAAACTGTTTTTT. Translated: CAVEVEEKLFF.

The CDR3 DNA follows: TGTGCCATCAGTCCTAGCGGGAGTGGCACCGGGGAGCTGTTTTTT. The encoded protein is CAISPSGSGTGELFF. The chain carries TRBV10-3 and TRBJ2-2; 10 bases are a match to TRBD2. In germline, CDR1 is ENHRY, CDR2 SYGVKD. V lost 5 bases, J lost 4 bases, and 4 bases stayed unmatched. There are 15 residues in the CDR3.

The CDR3 loop reads CASTPGLPVRDSWGQETQYF. DNA of the CDR3: TGCGCCAGCACTCCCGGGCTACCAGTCCGGGACAGTTGGGGGCAAGAGACCCAGTACTTC. The rearrangement links TRBV5-1 to TRBJ2-5, with TRBD1 matching over 7 bases. Germline V lookup: CDR1 SGHRS, CDR2 YFSETQ. Unmatched junction bases numbered 25, after V lost 6 bases and J lost 2 bases. The CDR3 spans 20 residues. The whole variable domain, remainder taken from reference TRBV5-1 and TRBJ2-5, is KAGVTQTPRYLIKTRGQQVTLSCSPISGHRSVSWYQQTPGQGLQFLFEYFSETQRNKGNFPGRFSGRQFSNSRSEMNVSTLELGDSALYLCASTPGLPVRDSWGQETQYFGPGTRLLVL.

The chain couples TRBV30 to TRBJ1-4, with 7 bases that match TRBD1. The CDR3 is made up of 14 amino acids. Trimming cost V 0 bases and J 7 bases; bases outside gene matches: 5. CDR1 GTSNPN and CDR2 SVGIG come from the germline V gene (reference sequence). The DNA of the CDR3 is TGTGCCTGGAGTGTGGGGCAGGGGGGTGAAAAACTGTTTTTT. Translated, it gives CAWSVGQGGEKLFF. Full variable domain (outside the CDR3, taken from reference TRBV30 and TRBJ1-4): SQTIHQWPATLVQPVGSPLSLECTVEGTSNPNLYWYRQAAGRGLQLLFYSVGIGQISSEVPQNLSASRPQDRQFILSSKKLLLSDSGFYLCAWSVGQGGEKLFFGSGTQLSVL.

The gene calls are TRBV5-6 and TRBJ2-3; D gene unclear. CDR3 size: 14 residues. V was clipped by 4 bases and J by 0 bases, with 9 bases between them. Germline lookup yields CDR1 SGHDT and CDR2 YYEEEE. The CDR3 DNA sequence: TGTGCCAGCAGCGGCTTAACTAGCACAGATACGCAGTATTTT. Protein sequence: CASSGLTSTDTQYF.

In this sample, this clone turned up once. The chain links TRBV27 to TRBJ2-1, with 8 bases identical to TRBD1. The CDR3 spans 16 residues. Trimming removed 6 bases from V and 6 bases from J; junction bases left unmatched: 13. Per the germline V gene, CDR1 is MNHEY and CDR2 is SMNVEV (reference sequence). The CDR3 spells CASSSGQGGFFNEQFF. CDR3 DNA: TGTGCCAGCAGCTCTGGACAGGGAGGATTTTTCAATGAGCAGTTCTTC.

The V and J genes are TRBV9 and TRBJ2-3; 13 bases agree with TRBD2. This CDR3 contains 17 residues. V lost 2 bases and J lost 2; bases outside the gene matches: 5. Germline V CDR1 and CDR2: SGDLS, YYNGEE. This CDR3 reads CASSVSGTSGVTDTQYF. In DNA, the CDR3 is TGTGCCAGCAGCGTCTCCGGGACTAGCGGGGTCACAGATACGCAGTATTTT.

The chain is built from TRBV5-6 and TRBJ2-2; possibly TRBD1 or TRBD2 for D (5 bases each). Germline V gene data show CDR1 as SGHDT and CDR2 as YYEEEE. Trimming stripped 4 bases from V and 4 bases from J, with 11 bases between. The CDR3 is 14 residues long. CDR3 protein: CASSATGTTGELFF. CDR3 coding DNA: TGTGCCAGCAGCGCGACCGGGACCACCGGGGAGCTGTTTTTT.

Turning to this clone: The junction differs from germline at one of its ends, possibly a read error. For the CDR3, the DNA is TGTGCTAGCAGCTTAGCGCTAGCGGGAGCCCAAGAGACCCAGTACTTC. It translates to CASSLALAGAQETQYF. The chain recombines TRBV7-7 with TRBJ2-5; 10 bases are shared with TRBD2. The CDR3 loop spans 16 amino acids. Germline V gives CDR1 SSHAT, CDR2 FNYEAQ (reference sequence).

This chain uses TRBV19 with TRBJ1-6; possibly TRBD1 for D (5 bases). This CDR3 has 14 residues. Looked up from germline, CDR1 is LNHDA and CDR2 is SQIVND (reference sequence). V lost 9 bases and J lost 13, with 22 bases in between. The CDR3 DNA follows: TGTGCCAGCAAACGGGGCGCTGGAGAGTGGCCCCTCCACTTT. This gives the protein CASKRGAGEWPLHF.

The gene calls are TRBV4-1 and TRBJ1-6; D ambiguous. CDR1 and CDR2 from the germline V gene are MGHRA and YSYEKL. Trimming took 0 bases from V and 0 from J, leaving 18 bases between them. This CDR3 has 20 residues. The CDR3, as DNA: TGCGCCAGCAGCCAAGATCCTAGGTCCAGGCCCAGCTCCTATAATTCACCCCTCCACTTT. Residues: CASSQDPRSRPSSYNSPLHF.

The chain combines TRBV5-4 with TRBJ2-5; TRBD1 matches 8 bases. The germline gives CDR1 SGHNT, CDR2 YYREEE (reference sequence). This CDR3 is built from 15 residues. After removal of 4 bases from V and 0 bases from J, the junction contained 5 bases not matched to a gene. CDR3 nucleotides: TGTGCCAGCAGCCCCGGACAGGGAAACCAAGAGACCCAGTACTTC. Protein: CASSPGQGNQETQYF. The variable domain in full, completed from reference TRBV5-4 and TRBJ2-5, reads ETGVTQSPTHLIKTRGQQVTLRCSSQSGHNTVSWYQQALGQGPQFIFQYYREEENGRGNFPPRFSGLQFPNYSSELNVNALELDDSALYLCASSPGQGNQETQYFGPGTRLLVL.

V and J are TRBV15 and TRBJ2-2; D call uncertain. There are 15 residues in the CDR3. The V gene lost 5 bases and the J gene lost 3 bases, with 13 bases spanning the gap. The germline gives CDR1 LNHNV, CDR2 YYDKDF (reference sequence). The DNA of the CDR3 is TGTGCCACCAGCTCCCCAGGTCTGTACACCGGGGAGCTGTTTTTT. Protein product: CATSSPGLYTGELFF.

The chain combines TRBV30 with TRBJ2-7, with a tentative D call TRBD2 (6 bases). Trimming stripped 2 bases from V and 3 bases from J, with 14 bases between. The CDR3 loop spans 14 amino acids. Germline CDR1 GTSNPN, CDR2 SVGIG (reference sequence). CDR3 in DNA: TGTGCCTGGAGTCCCGGGACTGGGGGCTACGAGCAGTACTTC. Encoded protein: CAWSPGTGGYEQYF.

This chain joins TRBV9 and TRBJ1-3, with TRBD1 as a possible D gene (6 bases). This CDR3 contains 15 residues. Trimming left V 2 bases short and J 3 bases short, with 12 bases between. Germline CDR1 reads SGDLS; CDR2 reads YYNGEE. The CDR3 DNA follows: TGTGCCAGCAGCGTGGGGGACATTCATGGAAACACCATATATTTT. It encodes CASSVGDIHGNTIYF.

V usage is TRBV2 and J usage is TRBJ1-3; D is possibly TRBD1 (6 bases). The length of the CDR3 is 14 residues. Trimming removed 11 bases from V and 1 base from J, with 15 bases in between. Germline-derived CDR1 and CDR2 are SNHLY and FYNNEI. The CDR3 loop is CAGKKTGSGNTIYF. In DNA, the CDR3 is TGTGCCGGGAAGAAGACAGGATCTGGAAACACCATATATTTT. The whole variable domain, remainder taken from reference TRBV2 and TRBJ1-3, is EPEVTQTPSHQVTQMGQEVILRCVPISNHLYFYWYRQILGQKVEFLVSFYNNEISEKSEIFDDQFSVERPDGSNFTLKIRSTKLEDSAMYFCAGKKTGSGNTIYFGEGSWLTVV.

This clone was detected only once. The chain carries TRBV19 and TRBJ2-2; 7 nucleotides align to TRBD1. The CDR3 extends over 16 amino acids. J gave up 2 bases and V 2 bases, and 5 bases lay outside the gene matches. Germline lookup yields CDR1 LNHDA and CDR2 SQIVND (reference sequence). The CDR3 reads CASSIWGQPNTGELFF. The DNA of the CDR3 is TGTGCCAGTAGTATATGGGGACAGCCAAACACCGGGGAGCTGTTTTTT.